This TCR beta chain emerged from a study of T cells in Graves' hyperthyroidism and ophthalmopathy. The study, taken as a whole, reports: Blood also contained most expanded thyroid clonotypes above 0.001. With a median lead of about 6.9 months before onset, the model predicted ophthalmopathy.

The length of the CDR3 is 13 amino acids, counting both ends. CDR1 SGDLS and CDR2 YYNGEE come from the germline V gene. The source material, RNA transcripts, was used to amplify TCR beta CDR3 regions. Initially, a first-round RT-PCR of the TCR CDR3 employed the HTBI primer set. TCRdb analysed the multiplex PCR reads with MiXCR anew, one entry per CDR3 protein. Of more than 500,000 distinct CDR3 sequences in the sample, 14% to 15% were seen once. Notes on this clonotype: The antigen remains undetermined. The DNA is omitted, as the CDR3 cannot be located on it reliably, and the CDR3 follows TCRdb's listing.

Material for sequencing was blood. The V gene is TRBV9, the J gene TRBJ1-3. This receptor was taken from a woman aged 35 to 49 with Graves' ophthalmopathy. CDR3 sequence: CASSVAPGNTTYF.